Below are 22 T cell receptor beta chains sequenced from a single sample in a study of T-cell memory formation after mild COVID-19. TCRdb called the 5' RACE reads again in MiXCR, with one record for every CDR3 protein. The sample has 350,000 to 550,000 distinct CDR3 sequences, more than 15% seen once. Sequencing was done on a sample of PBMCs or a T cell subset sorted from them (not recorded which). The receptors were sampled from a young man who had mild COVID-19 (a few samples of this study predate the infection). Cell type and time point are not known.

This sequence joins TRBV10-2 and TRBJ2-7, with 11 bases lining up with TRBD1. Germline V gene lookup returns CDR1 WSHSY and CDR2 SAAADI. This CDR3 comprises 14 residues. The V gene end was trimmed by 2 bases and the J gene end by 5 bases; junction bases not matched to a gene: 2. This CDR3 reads CASSEGQGAHEQYF. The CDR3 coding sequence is TGCGCCAGCAGTGAGGGACAGGGGGCCCACGAGCAGTACTTC.

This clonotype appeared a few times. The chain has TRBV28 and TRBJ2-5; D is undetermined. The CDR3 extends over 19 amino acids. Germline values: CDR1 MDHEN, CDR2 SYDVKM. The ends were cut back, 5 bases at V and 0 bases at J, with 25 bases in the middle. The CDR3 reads CASSRRWYGQLSYQETQYF. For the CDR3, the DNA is TGTGCCAGCAGTCGCCGCTGGTACGGGCAGTTATCGTACCAAGAGACCCAGTACTTC.

The CDR3 coding sequence is TGTGCCAGCAGCTTAGCGTCGGTGACAGGGGTTGAAGAGACCCAGTACTTC. Translation: CASSLASVTGVEETQYF. The chain carries TRBV7-2 and TRBJ2-5; 8 positions match TRBD1. CDR1 and CDR2 from the germline V gene are SGHTA and FQGNSA. The CDR3 is made up of 17 amino acids. Trimming removed 0 bases from V and 3 bases from J; junction bases left unmatched: 9. The variable domain in full, with the rest retrieved from reference TRBV7-2 and TRBJ2-5, is GAGVSQSPSNKVTEKGKDVELRCDPISGHTALYWYRQSLGQGLEFLIYFQGNSAPDKSGLPSDRFSAERTGGSVSTLTIQRTQQEDSAVYLCASSLASVTGVEETQYFGPGTRLLVL.

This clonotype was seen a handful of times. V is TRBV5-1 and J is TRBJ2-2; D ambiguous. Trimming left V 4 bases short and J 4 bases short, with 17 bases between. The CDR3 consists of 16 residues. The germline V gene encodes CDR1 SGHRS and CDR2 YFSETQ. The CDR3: CASSPLVSLATGELFF. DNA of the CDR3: TGCGCCAGCAGCCCGCTCGTCTCACTCGCCACCGGGGAGCTGTTTTTT. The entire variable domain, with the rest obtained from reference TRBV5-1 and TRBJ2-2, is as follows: KAGVTQTPRYLIKTRGQQVTLSCSPISGHRSVSWYQQTPGQGLQFLFEYFSETQRNKGNFPGRFSGRQFSNSRSEMNVSTLELGDSALYLCASSPLVSLATGELFFGEGSRLTVL.

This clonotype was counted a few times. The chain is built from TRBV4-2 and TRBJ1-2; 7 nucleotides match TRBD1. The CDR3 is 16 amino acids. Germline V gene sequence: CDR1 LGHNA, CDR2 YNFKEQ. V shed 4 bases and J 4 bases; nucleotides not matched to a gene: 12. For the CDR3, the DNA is TGTGCCAGCAGCCCTATCATGGACAGGATTCCCTATGGCTACACCTTC. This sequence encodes CASSPIMDRIPYGYTF.

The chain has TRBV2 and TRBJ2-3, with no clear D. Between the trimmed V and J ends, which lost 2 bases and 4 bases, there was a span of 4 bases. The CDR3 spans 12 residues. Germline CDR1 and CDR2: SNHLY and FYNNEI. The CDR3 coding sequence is TGTGCCAGCAGTGAAATAGCAGATACGCAGTATTTT. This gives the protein CASSEIADTQYF.

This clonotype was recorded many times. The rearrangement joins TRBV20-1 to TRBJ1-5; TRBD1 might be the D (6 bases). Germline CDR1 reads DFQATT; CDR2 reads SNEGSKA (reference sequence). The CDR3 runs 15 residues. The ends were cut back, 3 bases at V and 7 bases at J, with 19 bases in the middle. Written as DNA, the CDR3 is TGCAGTGCTAGTCCTTTCGGACAGCTTTTCCAGCCCCAGCATTTT. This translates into CSASPFGQLFQPQHF.

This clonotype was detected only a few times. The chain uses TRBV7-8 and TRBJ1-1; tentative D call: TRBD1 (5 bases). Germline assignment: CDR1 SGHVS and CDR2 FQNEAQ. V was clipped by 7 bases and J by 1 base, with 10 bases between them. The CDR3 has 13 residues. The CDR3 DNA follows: TGTGCCAGCACCTTTGGACAGAACACTGAAGCTTTCTTT. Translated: CASTFGQNTEAFF.

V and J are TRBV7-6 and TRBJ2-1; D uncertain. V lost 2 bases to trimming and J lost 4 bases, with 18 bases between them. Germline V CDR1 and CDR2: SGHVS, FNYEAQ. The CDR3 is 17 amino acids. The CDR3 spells CASSLNPIGSLYNEQFF. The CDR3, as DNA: TGTGCCAGCAGCTTAAATCCAATTGGTTCCCTATACAATGAGCAGTTCTTC. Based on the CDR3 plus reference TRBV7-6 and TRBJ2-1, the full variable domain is GAGVSQSPRYKVTKRGQDVALRCDPISGHVSLYWYRQALGQGPEFLTYFNYEAQQDKSGLPNDRFSAERPEGSISTLTIQRTEQRDSAMYRCASSLNPIGSLYNEQFFGPGTRLTVL.

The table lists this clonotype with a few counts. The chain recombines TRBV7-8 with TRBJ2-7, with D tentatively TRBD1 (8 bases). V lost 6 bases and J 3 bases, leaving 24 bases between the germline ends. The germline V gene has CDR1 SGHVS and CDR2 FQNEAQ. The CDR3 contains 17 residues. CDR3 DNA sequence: TGTGCCAGCAGTTCACAGGGGGGGACTATGGTGGACTACGAGCAGTACTTC. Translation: CASSSQGGTMVDYEQYF. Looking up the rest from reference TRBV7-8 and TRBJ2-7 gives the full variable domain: GAGVSQSPRYKVAKRGQDVALRCDPISGHVSLFWYQQALGQGPEFLTYFQNEAQLDKSGLPSDRFFAERPEGSVSTLKIQRTQQEDSAVYLCASSSQGGTMVDYEQYFGPGTRLTVT.

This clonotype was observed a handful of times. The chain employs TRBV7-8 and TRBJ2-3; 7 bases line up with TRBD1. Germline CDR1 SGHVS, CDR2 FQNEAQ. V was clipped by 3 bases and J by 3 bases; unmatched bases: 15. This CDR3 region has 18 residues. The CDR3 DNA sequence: TGTGCCAGCAGCTTGATGGGACAGAAACTTCTCTTTACAGATACGCAGTATTTT. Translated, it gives CASSLMGQKLLFTDTQYF.

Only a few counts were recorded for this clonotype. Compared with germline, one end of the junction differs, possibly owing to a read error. The DNA for the CDR3 is TGTGCCAGCAGTTACTCGACCGCCCTTCGGAGGGTCTTC. It codes for CASSYSTALRRVF. The chain is built from TRBV6-5 and TRBJ2-1, with D perhaps matching TRBD2 (6 bases). The germline V gene encodes CDR1 MNHEY and CDR2 SVGAGI. The CDR3 sequence is 13 residues long.

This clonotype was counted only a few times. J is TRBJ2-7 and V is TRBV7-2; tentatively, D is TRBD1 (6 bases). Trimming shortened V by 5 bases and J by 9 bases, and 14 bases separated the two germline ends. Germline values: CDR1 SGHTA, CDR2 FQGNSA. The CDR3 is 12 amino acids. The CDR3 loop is CASSPSRGRQYV. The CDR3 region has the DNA TGTGCCAGCAGCCCCAGCAGGGGTAGGCAGTACGTC.

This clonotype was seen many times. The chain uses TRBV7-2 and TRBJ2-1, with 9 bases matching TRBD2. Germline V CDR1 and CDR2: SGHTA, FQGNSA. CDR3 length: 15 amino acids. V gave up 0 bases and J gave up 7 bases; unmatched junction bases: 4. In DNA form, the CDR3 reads TGTGCCAGCAGCTTAGCCTGGCTAGCGGGGAATGAGCAGTTCTTC. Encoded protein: CASSLAWLAGNEQFF.

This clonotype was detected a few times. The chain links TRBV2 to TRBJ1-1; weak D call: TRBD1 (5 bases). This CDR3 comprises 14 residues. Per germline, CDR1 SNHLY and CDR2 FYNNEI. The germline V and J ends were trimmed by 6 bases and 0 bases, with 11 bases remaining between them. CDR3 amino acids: CASSFGHMNTEAFF. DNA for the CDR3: TGTGCCAGCAGCTTTGGACACATGAACACTGAAGCTTTCTTT.

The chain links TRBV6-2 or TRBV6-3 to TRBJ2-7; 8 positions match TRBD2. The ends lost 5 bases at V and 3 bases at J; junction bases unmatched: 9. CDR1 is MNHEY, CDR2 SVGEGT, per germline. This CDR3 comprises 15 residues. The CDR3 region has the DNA TGTGCCAGCAGTCCACTTATCGGGAGGGACTACGAGCAGTACTTC. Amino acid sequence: CASSPLIGRDYEQYF.

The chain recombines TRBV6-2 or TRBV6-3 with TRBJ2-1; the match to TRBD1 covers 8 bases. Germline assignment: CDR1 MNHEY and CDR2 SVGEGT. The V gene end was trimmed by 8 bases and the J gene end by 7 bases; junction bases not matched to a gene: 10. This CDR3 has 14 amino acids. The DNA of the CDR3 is TGTGCCAGCTTCCCAGGGGGCTCACGGAATGAGCAGTTCTTC. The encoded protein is CASFPGGSRNEQFF.

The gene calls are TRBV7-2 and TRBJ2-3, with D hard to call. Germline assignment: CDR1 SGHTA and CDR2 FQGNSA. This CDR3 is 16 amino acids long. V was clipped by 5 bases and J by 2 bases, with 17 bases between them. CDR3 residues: CASSPERQLHTDTQYF. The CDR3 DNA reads TGTGCCAGCAGCCCGGAACGGCAGCTCCACACAGATACGCAGTATTTT.

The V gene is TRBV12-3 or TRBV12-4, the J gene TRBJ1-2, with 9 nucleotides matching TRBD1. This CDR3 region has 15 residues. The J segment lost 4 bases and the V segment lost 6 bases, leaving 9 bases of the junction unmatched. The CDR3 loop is CASRPRPGQGYGYTF. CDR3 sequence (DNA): TGTGCCAGCAGGCCCCGCCCGGGACAGGGCTATGGCTACACCTTC.

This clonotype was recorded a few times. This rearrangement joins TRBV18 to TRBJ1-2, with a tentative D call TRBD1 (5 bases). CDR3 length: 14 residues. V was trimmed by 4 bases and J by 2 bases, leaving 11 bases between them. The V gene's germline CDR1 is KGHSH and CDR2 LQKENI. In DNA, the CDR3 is TGTGCCAGCTCACTTGGGACGGTAAACTATGGCTACACCTTC. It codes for CASSLGTVNYGYTF.

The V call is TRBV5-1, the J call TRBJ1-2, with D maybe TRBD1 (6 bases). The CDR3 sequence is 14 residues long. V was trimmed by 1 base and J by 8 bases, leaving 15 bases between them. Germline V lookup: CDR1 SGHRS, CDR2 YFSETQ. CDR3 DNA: TGCGCCAGCAGCTTGAATCCTCCGGGGGGCGGCTACACCTTC. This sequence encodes CASSLNPPGGGYTF.

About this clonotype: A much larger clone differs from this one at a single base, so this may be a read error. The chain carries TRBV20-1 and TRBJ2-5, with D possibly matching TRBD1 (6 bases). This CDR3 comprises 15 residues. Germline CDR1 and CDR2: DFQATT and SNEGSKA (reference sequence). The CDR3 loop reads CSARASGTSQETEYF. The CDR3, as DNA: TGCAGTGCTAGGGCCTCCGGGACAAGCCAAGAGACCGAGTACTTC.